This record covers a single TCR beta chain. Antigen specificity is unknown. Clones were read by immunoSEQ multiplex PCR, and TCRdb kept only the in-frame ones, dropping some. This sample has 150,000 or so clones, with less than 95% found just once. The V end was cut by 3 bases, the J end by 2 bases, with 21 bases between. Germline V gene sequence: CDR1 DFQATT, CDR2 SNEGSKA (reference sequence). This CDR3 comprises 17 residues. This entry is derived from a study of T cell responses to AZD1222 COVID-19 vaccine. General study points: Unmutated variant regions are reportedly the target of nearly half of TCRs that are spike-specific. Dominant CD4 TCR responses targeted spike regions 160-218 and 743-854.

The clonotype was recovered from an adult who received the AZD1222 COVID-19 vaccine. The V call is TRBV20-1, the J call TRBJ2-3; TRBD2 might be the D (5 bases). The sequencing here drew on peripheral blood, taken 28 days after the second AZD1222 dose. The CDR3 DNA follows: TGCAGTGCTAGTATCCGACAACGGCGGGCCGCCACAGATACGCAGTATTTT. This encodes CSASIRQRRAATDTQYF.